What follows describes a single T cell receptor beta chain. Its antigen is unidentified. The data stem from a study of graft-versus-host responses after intestinal transplantation. Across the study: Recipients were all induced with anti-thymocyte globulin, then given tacrolimus and steroids for around 3 years.

This CDR3 has 14 residues. Trimming cost V 6 bases and J 2 bases, with 13 bases left between them. CDR1 is KGHSH and CDR2 is LQKENI in the germline V gene. Sequencing was performed with immunoSEQ multiplex PCR; in TCRdb, only in-frame clones are kept and a portion is missing. Of some 130,000 clones detected, around 94% appear once; the ten largest clones hold roughly 0.16%. General study points: Early post-transplant HvG declines showed an association with peak circulating GvH clone levels. Investigators detected GvH clones in recipient marrow, with some emerging earlier in ileum or blood.

This receptor was taken from a human donor who received an intestinal transplant. The material was unstimulated CD4+ T cells sorted from spleen or lymph node cells, obtained before intestinal transplant. This chain joins TRBV18 and TRBJ1-2; weak D call: TRBD1 (5 bases). As DNA, the CDR3 is TGTGCCAGCTCCCCAGGGAACACCAACTATGGCTACACCTTC. Protein: CASSPGNTNYGYTF.